Below, 18 T cell receptor beta chains from the same sample are listed, as sequenced in a study of beta chain features in type 1 diabetes. Every bit of the isolated RNA underwent reverse transcription, so sequencing read expressed TCRB transcripts. Some clones are missing from TCRdb's copy, which holds only in-frame ones; the method was immunoSEQ multiplex PCR. The table lists fewer than 150,000 clones, 6% to 7.5% of them singletons. Sequencing used central memory CD4+ T cells from blood. The origin of the receptors is a woman in her twenties or thirties in good health.

This clone has more than one count but fewer than ten. The chain has TRBV5-4 and TRBJ2-6; D is unresolved. The germline V gene encodes CDR1 SGHNT and CDR2 YYREEE (reference sequence). The CDR3 totals 15 residues. V was trimmed by 9 bases and J by 0 bases, leaving 13 bases between them. CDR3 loop: CATVATFSGANVLTF. The CDR3 nucleotides are TGTGCCACCGTAGCCACTTTCTCTGGGGCCAACGTCCTGACTTTC.

This clone was seen a handful of times. The V call is TRBV7-2, the J call TRBJ2-2, with TRBD2 matching over 11 bases. Germline CDR1 and CDR2: SGHTA and FQGNSA. V shed 5 bases, J shed 6 bases, and the junction held 5 bases outside the gene matches. This CDR3 is 15 amino acids long. CDR3 sequence: CASSPPGLAAGELFF. The CDR3 region has the DNA TGTGCCAGCAGCCCGCCGGGACTAGCGGCCGGGGAGCTGTTTTTT.

This clone was detected only a few times. The chain is built from TRBV28 and TRBJ2-5, with 7 bases identical to TRBD1. The J call could be wrong; TRBJ2-7 is a better fit for the DNA end. Germline CDR1 MDHEN, CDR2 SYDVKM. CDR3 length: 13 amino acids. DNA of the CDR3: TGTGCCAGCATCAACAGGGGTCGTTCCGAGCAGTACTTC. This translates into CASINRGRSEQYF.

The V call is TRBV7-2, the J call TRBJ2-7; 9 bases agree with TRBD2. V shed 3 bases, J shed 7 bases, and the junction held 4 bases outside the gene matches. Germline values: CDR1 SGHTA, CDR2 FQGNSA. This CDR3 is 13 amino acids long. This chain's CDR3 is CASSFLREGEQYF. The CDR3, as DNA: TGTGCCAGCAGCTTTTTGCGGGAGGGGGAGCAGTACTTC.

This clone was seen a handful of times. The V call is TRBV7-2, the J call TRBJ2-4; tentative D call: TRBD2 (7 bases). The CDR3 totals 17 residues. The V and J ends lost 3 bases and 3 bases respectively, with 18 bases between them. In germline, CDR1 is SGHTA, CDR2 FQGNSA. The CDR3 here is CASSFGAVGGVKNIQYF. The DNA of the CDR3 is TGTGCCAGCAGCTTCGGAGCCGTAGGGGGGGTCAAAAACATTCAGTACTTC.

This clone was detected a few times. The rearrangement uses TRBV5-1 and TRBJ2-1, with a possible D match to TRBD2 (6 bases). Trimming shortened V by 4 bases and J by 5 bases, and 19 bases separated the two germline ends. This CDR3 contains 16 residues. From germline, CDR1 is SGHRS and CDR2 YFSETQ. The CDR3 region has the DNA TGCGCCAGCAGCCAGTATATCTTGAGGACTAACAATGAGCAGTTCTTC. This encodes CASSQYILRTNNEQFF.

The chain has TRBV28 and TRBJ1-3, with D possibly matching TRBD1 (6 bases). The germline CDR1 and CDR2 sequences are MDHEN and SYDVKM. Between the trimmed V and J ends, which lost 4 bases and 0 bases, there was a span of 10 bases. The CDR3 contains 15 residues. As DNA, the CDR3 is TGTGCCAGCAGTTCCGGGGACAACTCTGGAAACACCATATATTTT. This encodes CASSSGDNSGNTIYF.

The V and J genes are TRBV28 and TRBJ2-3; maybe TRBD1 (6 bases). V gave up 6 bases and J gave up 1 base, with 14 bases separating them. The CDR3 totals 15 residues. Germline-derived CDR1 and CDR2 are MDHEN and SYDVKM. CDR3 region: CASRGASRGTDTQYF. In DNA, the CDR3 is TGTGCCAGCAGGGGGGCATCGCGGGGCACAGATACGCAGTATTTT.

The rearrangement joins TRBV5-1 to TRBJ2-3, with 8 positions matching TRBD2. The CDR3 runs to 14 residues. Germline V gene data show CDR1 as SGHRS and CDR2 as YFSETQ. J was trimmed by 6 bases and V by 0 bases; bases with no gene match: 3. Here the CDR3 reads CASSLGGGFDTQYF. In nucleotides, the CDR3 is TGCGCCAGCAGCTTGGGCGGGGGGTTCGATACGCAGTATTTT.

This clone came up a few times. The V and J genes are TRBV27 and TRBJ2-7; D gene unclear. The CDR3 sequence is 16 residues long. Trimming cost V 8 bases and J 2 bases, with 22 bases left between them. CDR1 and CDR2 (germline): MNHEY, SMNVEV (reference sequence). The CDR3 nucleotides read TGTGCCAGCGATCAAGGAGAACTAAATAGAGCCTACGAGCAGTACTTC. It encodes CASDQGELNRAYEQYF.

This rearrangement joins TRBV18 to TRBJ1-5, with 7 bases identical to TRBD1. Germline CDR1 is KGHSH and CDR2 is LQKENI. The CDR3 runs 15 residues. V lost 4 bases and J lost 2; bases outside the gene matches: 5. CDR3: CASSLRQGGNQPQHF. CDR3 sequence (DNA): TGTGCCAGCTCACTCCGACAGGGTGGCAATCAGCCCCAGCATTTT.

This clone occurred a few times. The rearrangement links TRBV7-3 to TRBJ2-1, with 8 bases identical to TRBD2. The CDR3 has 15 amino acids. V shed 1 base and J 3 bases; nucleotides not matched to a gene: 2. Germline V lookup: CDR1 SGHTA, CDR2 FQGTGA. The CDR3 nucleotides read TGTGCCAGCAGCTTAAAACTAGCGGACTACAATGAGCAGTTCTTC. Amino acid sequence: CASSLKLADYNEQFF.

This clone came up a few times. The chain couples TRBV11-3 to TRBJ2-2, with 8 bases fitting TRBD1. CDR3 length equals 15 residues. Germline V gene lookup returns CDR1 SGHNT and CDR2 YENEEA. Trimming removed 5 bases from V and 5 bases from J; junction bases left unmatched: 7. The CDR3 here is CASSPSGGSTGELFF. CDR3 DNA sequence: TGTGCCAGCAGCCCGTCAGGGGGCTCGACCGGGGAGCTGTTTTTT. Looking up the rest from reference TRBV11-3 and TRBJ2-2 gives the full variable domain: EAGVVQSPRYKIIEKKQPVAFWCNPISGHNTLYWYLQNLGQGPELLIRYENEEAVDDSQLPKDRFSAERLKGVDSTLKIQPAELGDSAVYLCASSPSGGSTGELFFGEGSRLTVL.

V and J are TRBV28 and TRBJ2-5; TRBD2 is a possible D gene (7 bases). The V gene lost 7 bases and the J gene lost 3 bases, with 12 bases spanning the gap. Germline V gene data show CDR1 as MDHEN and CDR2 as SYDVKM. There are 13 residues in the CDR3. In DNA, the CDR3 is TGTGCCAGCACGGGGGGCGGAAAAGAGACCCAGTACTTC. Translating gives CASTGGGKETQYF.

The table lists this clone with a few counts. The chain recombines TRBV5-4 with TRBJ2-5; a possible D gene is TRBD2 (6 bases). This CDR3 has 16 residues. Germline assignment: CDR1 SGHNT and CDR2 YYREEE (reference sequence). The ends were cut back, 4 bases at V and 1 base at J, with 17 bases in the middle. CDR3 bases: TGTGCCAGCAGCAGCGAGCTAGCGAACTGCCAAGAGACCCAGTACTTC. It codes for CASSSELANCQETQYF.

V and J are TRBV4-2 and TRBJ1-1; possibly TRBD1 for D (6 bases). Germline CDR1 is LGHNA and CDR2 is YNFKEQ. The CDR3 sequence is 13 residues long. V gave up 5 bases and J gave up 3 bases, with 10 bases separating them. This chain's CDR3 is CASSFNRDTEAFF. CDR3 bases: TGTGCCAGCAGCTTTAACAGGGACACTGAAGCTTTCTTT.

The rearrangement links TRBV9 to TRBJ1-3; D might be TRBD1 (6 bases). The germline gives CDR1 SGDLS, CDR2 YYNGEE. The CDR3 runs 13 residues. The ends were cut back, 5 bases at V and 4 bases at J, with 10 bases in the middle. CDR3 in amino acids: CASSTGNGNTIYF. The CDR3, as DNA: TGTGCCAGCAGTACAGGGAACGGAAACACCATATATTTT.

This clone was picked up a small number of times. The rearrangement joins TRBV30 to TRBJ1-2; D unresolved. CDR3 length: 15 amino acids. The V gene's germline CDR1 is GTSNPN and CDR2 SVGIG (reference sequence). The V gene lost 2 bases and the J gene lost 5 bases, with 18 bases spanning the gap. The CDR3 region is CAWSKSDSYIYGYTF. As DNA, the CDR3 is TGTGCCTGGAGTAAGTCCGACTCATACATTTATGGCTACACCTTC.